This T cell receptor (beta chain) comes out of a study of blood T cell repertoires in COVID-19. Study as a whole: Some COVID-19 samples were acute and others convalescent; all came from the United States, Italy and Spain. Nucleic acid was either cDNA or gDNA, and it came from T cells, B-cell-depleted T cells, or PBMCs.

Authors' methods: Estimates of nucleated cell counts were drawn from the amplification of reference gene primers. TCRdb's table, derived via immunoSEQ multiplex PCR, lists solely in-frame clones and lacks some. The V and J calls and clone size were taken over from that table, and D and trimming were inferred from the DNA. The table lists 380,000 or so clones, 81% of them singletons. A few counts support this clone. The germline CDR1 and CDR2 sequences are SEHNR and FQNEAQ (reference sequence). Trimming stripped 4 bases from V and 3 bases from J, with 15 bases between. The CDR3 has 15 amino acids. Sequenced sample: peripheral blood. The chain links TRBV7-9 to TRBJ1-1, with D maybe TRBD1 (5 bases). The sequence was collected from a human donor with acute or convalescent COVID-19. The donor label of this sample is uncertain. The CDR3 DNA is TGTGCCAGCAGCTCTTACAGGAAGAGGTACACTGAAGCTTTCTTT. Encoded protein: CASSSYRKRYTEAFF.